This TCR beta chain came from a study of vaccination effects on CD4 cells after COVID-19 (dated by TCRdb to between 2022 and 2023). Some background on the complete study: Each participant received two doses of an mRNA SARS-CoV-2 vaccine, either BNT162b2 or mRNA-1273. The Oncomine TCR Beta short-read assay on an Illumina iSeq 100 was used to sequence cultures from other donors in the study. In both COVID-19 convalescent patients and infection-naive vaccine recipients, the study compared SARS-CoV-2 spike-specific CD4+ TCR repertoires from before mRNA vaccination with those from after it. The full study included over 8 COVID-19 convalescent patients and a few SARS-CoV-2-naive healthy vaccine recipients. Pre-vaccine samples from a couple of convalescent patients were drawn 16 days and one week before the first dose, 142 and 148 days after COVID-19 diagnosis. The full study reports these points: Limitations of the study were the small number of convalescent patients and the absence of early post-infection timepoints. In convalescent patients, the post-vaccine spike-reactive repertoire consisted mainly of new vaccine-induced clones, largely distinct from infection-induced clones. At late post-vaccination timepoints, both infection-induced and vaccine-induced clones showed marked clonal contraction, consistent with waning T cell responses.

The CDR3 spans 16 residues, from the cysteine through the phenylalanine. The only DNA kept is the CDR3, 48 bases in frame from the first base. The junction shows trimming of 2 bases on V and 2 bases on J, and the gene matches do not reach 5 bases of it. Reading the germline V gene (reference sequence) gives CDR1 SGHAT and CDR2 FQDESV. In the ViraFEST assay, PBMC were stimulated with viral peptide pools, and antigen-specific CD4+ T cell clonotypes were then identified by expansion using TCR sequencing. After 10 days of culture, CD4+ T cells were isolated with the EasySep CD4+ T cell isolation kit. PCR-confirmed SARS-CoV-2 infection had occurred in convalescent patients between March and December 2020, before the Alpha, Beta and Delta variants emerged in the United States. Over 1.5 million PBMC per well were cultured with approximately 10 ug/ml peptides in IMDM containing roughly 5% human AB serum, 10 IU/ml IL-2 and gentamicin. On days 3 and 7, half of the culture medium was replaced with fresh IL-2-containing medium. Unless noted otherwise, every peptide stimulation condition was grown in triplicate wells. PBMC were separated from whole blood using Ficoll-Paque Plus gradient centrifugation and were then either cryopreserved at -140C or used fresh. Overlapping peptide pools spanned the spike proteins of SARS-CoV-2 and the common cold coronaviruses HCoV-NL63, HCoV-OC43 and HCoV-229E. The QIAamp micro DNA kit was used to extract genomic DNA from the cultured CD4+ T cells.

Receptors were amplified or captured by the immunoSEQ multiplex PCR assay. DNA from the cultured, isolated CD4+ T cells was subjected to TCR beta CDR3 sequencing. On the study's bioinformatics: The analysis removed non-productive TCR sequences, trimmed reads to the CDR3 region, and retained only CDR3s that were 7 or more amino acids long. Antigen-specific clonotypes were identified with the MANAFEST web app by comparing expansion in peptide wells against reference cultures. For clones to be considered positive, expansion at FDR<0.05 versus reference and all other wells, an odds ratio above 5, and a frequency above 0.1% in two replicate wells were required. A clonotype was defined as cross-reactive if the clonotype was significantly expanded both in SARS-CoV-2 spike wells and in at least one common cold coronavirus spike condition. CDR3 similarity was assessed by Levenshtein distance using the stringdist R package, and unrooted trees were constructed with ape in R 3.6.1. TCRdb provides this immuneACCESS table in a form limited to in-frame rearrangements. Some clones are lacking; in checked studies, under half of them reflect an unresolved V gene, and why the rest are absent is not known. The DNA gave D and trimming, while V, J and clone size come from that table. The table for this sample lists about 19,000 clones; roughly 72% of them were counted only once. The ten largest clones capture over 15% of the sample.

Comments on this clone: Its cognate antigen has yet to be identified. Per-nucleotide qualities are absent, and no much larger clonotype sits a single base away.

The source of this sequence is a human donor who had a prior SARS-CoV-2 infection. The sequence is built from TRBV11-1 and TRBJ2-1, with 8 bases aligning to TRBD2. The sample here was CD4+ T cells from PBMCs cultured with SARS-CoV-2 spike peptides, taken before COVID-19 vaccination. The cell subset or site tag for this specimen amounts to: SARS-CoV-2 spike overlapping peptide pool stimulation. The CDR3 amino acid sequence is: CASSLNPGGTYNEQFF. The DNA reads TGTGCCAGCAGCTTAAACCCGGGGGGGACCTACAATGAGCAGTTCTTC.